The 4 T cell receptor beta chains below were found in one sample sequenced in a study of vaccination and CD4 T cells after COVID-19. CD4+ T cells that had been cultured provided DNA sequenced with the Oncomine TCR Beta short-read assay. A single record per CDR3 protein comes from TCRdb applying MiXCR to the PCR reads. Of around 11,000 distinct CDR3 sequences listed, about 38% are singletons. Antigens of these TCRs are unknown. The treatment denotes: approximately 9-day PBMC culture with coronavirus spike peptide pools or control peptides (ViraFEST assay). This sample comprised CD4+ T cells from blood, cultured in vitro, obtained after SARS-CoV-2 vaccination. These receptor sequences come from a human donor who had recovered from COVID-19.

The chain links TRBV10-1 to TRBJ1-1; a weak D match, TRBD1 (6 bases). V lost 10 bases, J lost 1 base, and 13 bases lay in between. The germline V gene encodes CDR1 WNHNN and CDR2 SYGVQD (reference sequence). The CDR3 covers 13 residues. The CDR3 loop reads CATRTAKNTEAFF. The CDR3 region has the DNA TGCGCCACCCGGACAGCCAAGAACACTGAAGCTTTCTTT.

J is TRBJ2-3 and V is TRBV28; D not resolved. Trimming took off 4 bases at V and 5 bases at J, with 7 bases between the two ends. The CDR3 covers 12 residues. Germline CDR1 MDHEN, CDR2 SYDVKM. The CDR3 loop is CASSSLLDTQYF. The CDR3 DNA is TGTGCCAGCAGTTCGTTATTAGATACGCAGTATTTT.

This clonotype showed up just a few times. This rearrangement joins TRBV20-1 to TRBJ1-4; D is ambiguous. Germline CDR1 DFQATT, CDR2 SNEGSKA (reference sequence). Trimming took 3 bases from V and 6 from J, leaving 14 bases between them. The CDR3 loop spans 14 amino acids. Here the CDR3 DNA reads TGCAGTGCTAGGGAGGGTCGCGCCCATGAAAAACTGTTTTTT. Residues: CSAREGRAHEKLFF.

CDR3 sequence reads: CASQQSSYNSPLHF. The CDR3, as DNA: TGTGCCAGCCAACAAAGCTCCTATAATTCACCCCTCCACTTT. The chain combines TRBV25-1 with TRBJ1-6; D is ambiguous. The CDR3 is 14 residues long. The germline V gene has CDR1 MGHDK and CDR2 SYGVNS. V was clipped by 8 bases and J by 0 bases, with 8 bases between them.